This section outlines one T cell receptor beta chain sequence together with its context. What it binds is not known. Germline assignment: CDR1 SGHDT and CDR2 YYEEEE. V lost 4 bases to trimming and J lost 5 bases, with 13 bases between them. This CDR3 is built from 15 residues. Study-wide findings and caveats: Tumor memory CD4+ T cell TCR gene usage clustered with blood and lymph node memory CD4+ cells and lymph node naive CD4+ cells. Tumor Treg TCRs overlapped most with tumor naive CD4+ cells.

From the 5' RACE reads, TCRdb called clonotypes with MiXCR, one entry per CDR3 protein. Altogether about 4,900 distinct CDR3 sequences are present, about two thirds being singletons, with the ten largest covering 3.5% to 4.5%. Treg sorting used a CD4+CD25+CD127-/low gate. The sequenced sample was Tregs sorted from blood. This TCR was sampled from a female donor with breast cancer. The chain joins TRBV5-6 to TRBJ1-6; TRBD1 might be the D (5 bases). The CDR3 coding sequence is TGTGCCAGCAGCGATATGACAGAGAATAATTCACCCCTCCACTTT. Translation gives CASSDMTENNSPLHF. Based on the CDR3 plus reference TRBV5-6 and TRBJ1-6, the full variable domain is DAGVTQSPTHLIKTRGQQVTLRCSPKSGHDTVSWYQQALGQGPQFIFQYYEEEERQRGNFPDRFSGHQFPNYSSELNVNALLLGDSALYLCASSDMTENNSPLHFGNGTRLTVT.